The present T cell receptor (beta chain) was sequenced within a study of neoadjuvant nivolumab and ipilimumab in lung cancer. TCRdb's table, derived via immunoSEQ multiplex PCR, lists solely in-frame clones and lacks some. The sample records approximately 2,000 clones, more than 80% being singletons. V was cut by 2 bases and J by 3 bases, with 11 bases left in between. Germline CDR1 reads SGHAT; CDR2 reads FQNNGV. The CDR3 extends over 14 amino acids. This sequence joins TRBV11-2 and TRBJ2-7, with D uncertain. This TCR was sampled from an adult with non-small cell lung cancer. The source material was adjacent normal lung tissue, sampled after neoadjuvant nivolumab, alone or with ipilimumab, at or shortly before surgery. The CDR3 reads CASSLQHTLYEQYF. The CDR3 DNA follows: TGTGCCAGCAGCTTACAACATACTCTCTACGAGCAGTACTTC.